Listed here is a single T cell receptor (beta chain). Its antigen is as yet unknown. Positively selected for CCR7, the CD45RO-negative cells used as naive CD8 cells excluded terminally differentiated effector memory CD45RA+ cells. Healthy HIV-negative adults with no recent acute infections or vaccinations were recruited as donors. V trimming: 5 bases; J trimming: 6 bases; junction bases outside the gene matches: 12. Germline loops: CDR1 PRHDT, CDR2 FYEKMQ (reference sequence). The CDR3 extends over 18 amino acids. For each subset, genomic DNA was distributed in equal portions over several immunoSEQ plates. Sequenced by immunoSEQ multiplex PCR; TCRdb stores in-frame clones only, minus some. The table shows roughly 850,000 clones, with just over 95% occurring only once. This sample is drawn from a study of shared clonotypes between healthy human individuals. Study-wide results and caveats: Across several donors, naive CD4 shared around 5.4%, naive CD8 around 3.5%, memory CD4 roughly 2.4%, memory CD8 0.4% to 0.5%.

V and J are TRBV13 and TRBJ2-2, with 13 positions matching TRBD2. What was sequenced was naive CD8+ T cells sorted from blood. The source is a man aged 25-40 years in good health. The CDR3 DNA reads TGTGCCAGCAGCCCATCGACTAGCGGGAGGTGGGGATCCGGGGAGCTGTTTTTT. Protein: CASSPSTSGRWGSGELFF.